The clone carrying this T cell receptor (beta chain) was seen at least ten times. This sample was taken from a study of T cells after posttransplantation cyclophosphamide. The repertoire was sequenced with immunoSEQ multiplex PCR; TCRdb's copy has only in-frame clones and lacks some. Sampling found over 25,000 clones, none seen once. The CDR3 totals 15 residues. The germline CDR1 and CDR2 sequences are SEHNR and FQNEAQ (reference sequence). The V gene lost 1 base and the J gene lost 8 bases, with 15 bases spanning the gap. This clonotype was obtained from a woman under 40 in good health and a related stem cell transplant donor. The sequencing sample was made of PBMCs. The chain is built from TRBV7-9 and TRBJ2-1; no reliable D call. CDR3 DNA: TGTGCCAGCAGCTTAGAGGCTCGGGTTTGGGATGAGCAGTTCTTC. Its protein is CASSLEARVWDEQFF.